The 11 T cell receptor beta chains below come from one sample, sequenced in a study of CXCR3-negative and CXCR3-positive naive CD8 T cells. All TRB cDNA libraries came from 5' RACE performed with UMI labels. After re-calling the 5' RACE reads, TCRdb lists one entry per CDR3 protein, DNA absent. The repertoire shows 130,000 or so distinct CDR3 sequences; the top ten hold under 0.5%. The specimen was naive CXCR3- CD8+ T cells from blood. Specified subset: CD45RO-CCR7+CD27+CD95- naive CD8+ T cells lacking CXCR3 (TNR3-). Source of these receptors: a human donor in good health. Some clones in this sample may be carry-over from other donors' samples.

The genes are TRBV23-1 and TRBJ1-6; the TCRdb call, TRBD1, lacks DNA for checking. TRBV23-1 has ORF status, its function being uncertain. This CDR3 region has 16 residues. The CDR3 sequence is CASSQPRQGWTSPLHF.

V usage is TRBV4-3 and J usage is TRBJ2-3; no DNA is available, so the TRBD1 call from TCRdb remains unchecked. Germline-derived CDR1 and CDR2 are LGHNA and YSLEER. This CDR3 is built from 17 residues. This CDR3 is CASSQDPHRGNTDTQYF.

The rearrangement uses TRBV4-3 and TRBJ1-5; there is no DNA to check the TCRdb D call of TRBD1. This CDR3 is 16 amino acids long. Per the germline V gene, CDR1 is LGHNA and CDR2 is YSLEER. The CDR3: CASSQDRSGTHQPQHF.

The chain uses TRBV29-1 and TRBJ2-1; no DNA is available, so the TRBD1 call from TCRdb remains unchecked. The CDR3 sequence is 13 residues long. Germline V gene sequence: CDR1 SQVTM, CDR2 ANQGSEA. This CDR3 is CSVEDRAGDGQFF.

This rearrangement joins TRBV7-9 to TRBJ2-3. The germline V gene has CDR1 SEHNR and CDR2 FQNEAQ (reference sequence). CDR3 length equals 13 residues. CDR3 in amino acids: CASSLEPRDTQYF. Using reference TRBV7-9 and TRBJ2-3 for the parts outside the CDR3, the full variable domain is DTGVSQNPRHKITKRGQNVTFRCDPISEHNRLYWYRQTLGQGPEFLTYFQNEAQLEKSRLLSDRFSAERPKGSFSTLEIQRTEQGDSAMYLCASSLEPRDTQYFGPGTRLTVL.

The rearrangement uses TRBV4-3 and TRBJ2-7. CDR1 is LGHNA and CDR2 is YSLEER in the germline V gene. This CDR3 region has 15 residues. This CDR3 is CASSQARSRFYEQYF.

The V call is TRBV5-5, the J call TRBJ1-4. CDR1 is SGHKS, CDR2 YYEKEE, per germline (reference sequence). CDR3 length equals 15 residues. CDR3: CASSSTESISKKLFF.

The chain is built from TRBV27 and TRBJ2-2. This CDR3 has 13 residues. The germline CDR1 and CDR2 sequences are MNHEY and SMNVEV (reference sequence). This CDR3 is CASSLRNTGELFF.

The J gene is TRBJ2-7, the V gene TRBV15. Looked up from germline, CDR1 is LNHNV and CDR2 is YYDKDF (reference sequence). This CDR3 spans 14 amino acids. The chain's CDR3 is CATSRGTGAYEQYF.

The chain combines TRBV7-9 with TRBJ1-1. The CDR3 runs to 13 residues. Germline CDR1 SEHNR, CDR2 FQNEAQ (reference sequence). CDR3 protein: CASRISEGDEAFF.

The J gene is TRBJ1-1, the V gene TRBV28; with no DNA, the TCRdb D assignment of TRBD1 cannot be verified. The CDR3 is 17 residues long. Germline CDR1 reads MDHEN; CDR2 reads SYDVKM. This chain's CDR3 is CASSLPGRGRGGTEAFF.